These 7 T cell receptor beta chains originate from one sample sequenced in a study of blood T cell repertoires in COVID-19. Clones were read by immunoSEQ multiplex PCR, and TCRdb kept only the in-frame ones, dropping some. The table has some 270,000 clones, over 75% seen once; the top ten hold 9.1%. Sequences were obtained from PBMCs or T cells enriched from blood (not recorded which). Source of these receptors: a woman aged 50 to 60 with acute COVID-19.

This chain joins TRBV12-3 or TRBV12-4 and TRBJ1-6, with TRBD1 as a possible D gene (6 bases). CDR3 length: 13 amino acids. V was pared by 6 bases and J by 9 bases, with 12 bases between. The chain's CDR3 is CASSTGFSSPLHF. The DNA for the CDR3 is TGTGCCAGCAGCACAGGGTTCAGTTCACCCCTCCACTTT.

The chain carries TRBV7-9 and TRBJ1-2; 7 nucleotides match TRBD1. The CDR3 runs to 15 residues. The J segment lost 8 bases and the V segment lost 5 bases, leaving 14 bases of the junction unmatched. Germline lookup yields CDR1 SEHNR and CDR2 FQNEAQ (reference sequence). In DNA, the CDR3 is TGTGCCAGCAGCCCCGAGGGCGAGGGGGCGCGGGGCTACACCTTC. Its translation is CASSPEGEGARGYTF.

The chain joins TRBV7-9 to TRBJ1-1; 9 bases match TRBD1. Germline trimming cut 5 bases from V and 2 bases from J; bases unmatched to any gene: 12. Germline CDR1 reads SEHNR; CDR2 reads FQNEAQ (reference sequence). This CDR3 comprises 17 residues. CDR3 DNA sequence: TGTGCCAGCAGCCGCTTGGGTCGGACAGGGGCCAACACTGAAGCTTTCTTT. It translates to CASSRLGRTGANTEAFF.

The chain has TRBV19 and TRBJ1-4; 10 bases match TRBD1. The CDR3 loop spans 15 amino acids. Germline CDR1 reads LNHDA; CDR2 reads SQIVND (reference sequence). After removal of 6 bases from V and 6 bases from J, the junction contained 7 bases not matched to a gene. The CDR3 loop is CASRHYGTGDEKLFF. The CDR3 DNA follows: TGTGCCAGTAGGCACTACGGGACAGGGGATGAAAAACTGTTTTTT.

CDR3 residues: CASSERTGGGNSPLHF. CDR3 nucleotide sequence: TGTGCCAGCAGTGAAAGGACAGGGGGCGGTAATTCACCCCTCCACTTT. The chain carries TRBV2 and TRBJ1-6; TRBD1 matches at 11 bases. Germline trimming cut 2 bases from V and 6 bases from J; bases unmatched to any gene: 3. The CDR3 runs 16 residues. Germline loops: CDR1 SNHLY, CDR2 FYNNEI.

This chain joins TRBV30 and TRBJ1-2, with a possible D match to TRBD1 (6 bases). The CDR3 consists of 13 residues. CDR1 and CDR2 from the germline V gene are GTSNPN and SVGIG (reference sequence). Trimming took off 4 bases at V and 4 bases at J, with 13 bases between the two ends. CDR3 bases: TGTGCCTGGACCCCAGGGGCCGTCTATGGCTACACCTTC. This sequence encodes CAWTPGAVYGYTF.

This clone was seen a single time. The CDR3 here is CASSHTSGGAREQFF. The CDR3 bases are TGCGCCAGCAGCCACACTAGCGGGGGGGCGCGTGAGCAGTTCTTC. V and J are TRBV5-1 and TRBJ2-1, with TRBD2 matching over 13 bases. CDR3 length: 15 amino acids. The germline gives CDR1 SGHRS, CDR2 YFSETQ. With V trimmed by 4 bases and J by 9 bases, 7 bases remained unmatched.